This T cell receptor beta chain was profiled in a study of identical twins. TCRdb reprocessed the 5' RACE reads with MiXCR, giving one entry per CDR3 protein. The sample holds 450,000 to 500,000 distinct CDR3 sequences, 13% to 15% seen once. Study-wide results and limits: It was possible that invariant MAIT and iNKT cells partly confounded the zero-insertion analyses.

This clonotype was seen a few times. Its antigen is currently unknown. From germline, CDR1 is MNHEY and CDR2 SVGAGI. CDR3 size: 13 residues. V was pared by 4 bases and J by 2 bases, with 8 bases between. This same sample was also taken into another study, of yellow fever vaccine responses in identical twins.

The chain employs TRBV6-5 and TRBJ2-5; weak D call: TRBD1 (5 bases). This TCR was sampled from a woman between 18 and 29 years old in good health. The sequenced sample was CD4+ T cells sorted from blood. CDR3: CASSFRQQETQYF. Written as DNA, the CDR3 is TGTGCCAGCAGTTTTCGACAGCAAGAGACCCAGTACTTC.